Below are 25 T cell receptor beta chains sequenced from a single sample in a study of identical twins. TCRdb reprocessed the 5' RACE reads via MiXCR and lists one record per CDR3 protein. The data contain roughly 1.6 million distinct CDR3 sequences, around 29% of them singletons. The sequenced material came from cord blood. These receptors originate from a newborn girl in good health.

This clonotype has only a few counts. The CDR3 region is CASSLTDGRGQETQYF. CDR3 nucleotides: TGTGCCAGCAGCTTAACTGACGGGAGAGGGCAAGAGACCCAGTACTTC. The rearrangement joins TRBV7-9 to TRBJ2-5, with D perhaps TRBD2 (6 bases). The V end lost 2 bases, the J end lost 2 bases, and 15 bases lay between the germline ends. Per germline, CDR1 SEHNR and CDR2 FQNEAQ (reference sequence). The CDR3 consists of 16 residues. Full variable domain (rest looked up from reference TRBV7-9 and TRBJ2-5): DTGVSQNPRHKITKRGQNVTFRCDPISEHNRLYWYRQTLGQGPEFLTYFQNEAQLEKSRLLSDRFSAERPKGSFSTLEIQRTEQGDSAMYLCASSLTDGRGQETQYFGPGTRLLVL.

This clonotype was detected a few times. The chain uses TRBV6-2 or TRBV6-3 and TRBJ2-1, with 7 bases identical to TRBD2. This CDR3 has 16 amino acids. CDR1 and CDR2 (germline): MNHEY, SVGEGT. Unmatched junction bases numbered 9, after V lost 1 base and J lost 6 bases. CDR3 DNA sequence: TGTGCCAGCAGTTACTGGGGGGGAAGGTCCCTCAATGAGCAGTTCTTC. Its translation is CASSYWGGRSLNEQFF.

This clonotype was seen repeatedly, ten times or more. The chain is built from TRBV28 and TRBJ2-5, with 7 bases identical to TRBD1. After removal of 6 bases from V and 0 bases from J, the junction contained 7 bases not matched to a gene. Germline CDR1 reads MDHEN; CDR2 reads SYDVKM. This CDR3 has 15 amino acids. CDR3 residues: CASSLPGQYQETQYF. CDR3 in DNA: TGTGCCAGCAGCCTACCGGGACAGTACCAAGAGACCCAGTACTTC.

This clonotype was seen only a few times. J is TRBJ2-1 and V is TRBV5-1; no clear D. Trimming took 2 bases from V and 4 from J, leaving 10 bases between them. Germline assignment: CDR1 SGHRS and CDR2 YFSETQ. CDR3 length equals 14 residues. The CDR3, as DNA: TGCGCCAGCAGCTTAACCAGCCTTTACAATGAGCAGTTCTTC. It is translated as CASSLTSLYNEQFF.

The chain has TRBV4-2 and TRBJ2-3, with D possibly being TRBD1 (7 bases). Trimming pared 3 bases from V and 1 base from J, leaving 17 bases between. This CDR3 has 17 amino acids. The germline CDR1 and CDR2 sequences are LGHNA and YNFKEQ. The CDR3 region is CASSHQGGLSGTDTQYF. The CDR3 DNA follows: TGTGCCAGCAGCCACCAGGGGGGACTCTCGGGCACAGATACGCAGTATTTT.

This clonotype has just a few counts. The CDR3 here is CASSLARLGANYGYTF. The CDR3, as DNA: TGCGCCAGCAGCTTGGCAAGGCTGGGGGCGAACTATGGCTACACCTTC. The chain is built from TRBV5-1 and TRBJ1-2; TRBD1 is a possible D gene (6 bases). This CDR3 is 16 amino acids long. From germline, CDR1 is SGHRS and CDR2 YFSETQ. The ends were cut back, 0 bases at V and 2 bases at J, with 14 bases in the middle.

At least ten counts were recorded for this clonotype. The chain combines TRBV2 with TRBJ2-7; D perhaps matches TRBD2 (6 bases). Germline CDR1 SNHLY, CDR2 FYNNEI. This CDR3 contains 12 residues. Deletions cut 8 bases from V and 3 bases from J, with 11 bases between. The CDR3 reads CASRLEGYEQYF. The DNA for the CDR3 is TGTGCCAGCCGGTTGGAGGGCTACGAGCAGTACTTC.

This clonotype has a count of ten or more. The chain links TRBV29-1 to TRBJ2-7; TRBD1 is a possible D gene (6 bases). Trimming removed 0 bases from V and 5 bases from J, with 17 bases in between. Germline CDR1 is SQVTM and CDR2 is ANQGSEA. The CDR3 loop spans 15 amino acids. CDR3 sequence: CSVEETTGLANEQYF. In DNA form, the CDR3 reads TGCAGCGTTGAAGAGACGACAGGATTAGCGAACGAGCAGTACTTC.

The chain carries TRBV9 and TRBJ2-7; 13 bases are shared with TRBD2. Germline V lookup: CDR1 SGDLS, CDR2 YYNGEE. The CDR3 has 17 residues. The ends lost 0 bases at V and 5 bases at J; junction bases unmatched: 8. The CDR3 loop is CASSVGWTSGRGDEQYF. The CDR3 DNA is TGTGCCAGCAGCGTAGGATGGACTAGCGGGAGAGGGGACGAGCAGTACTTC.

In this sample, this clonotype turned up a few times. The CDR3 protein is CSAEQGFDTQYF. In nucleotides, the CDR3 is TGCAGTGCTGAACAGGGTTTCGATACGCAGTATTTT. The chain uses TRBV20-1 and TRBJ2-3; weak D call: TRBD1 (6 bases). Germline-derived CDR1 and CDR2 are DFQATT and SNEGSKA (reference sequence). Trimming removed 5 bases from V and 6 bases from J, with 12 bases in between. This CDR3 has 12 residues.

This clonotype showed up many times. The V call is TRBV10-3, the J call TRBJ1-6; D call uncertain. The V gene's germline CDR1 is ENHRY and CDR2 SYGVKD. V dropped 6 bases and J dropped 7 bases, with 10 bases sitting between them. The CDR3 runs to 13 residues. The DNA for the CDR3 is TGTGCCATCAGCGGAACGGACAATTCACCCCTCCACTTT. Protein: CAISGTDNSPLHF.

In this sample, this clonotype turned up a few times. The DNA of the CDR3 is TGTGCCAGCAGAAGTCAGGGGGCCTATGGCTACACCTTC. It specifies CASRSQGAYGYTF. The V call is TRBV6-1, the J call TRBJ1-2; 8 nucleotides align to TRBD1. Trimming at V came to 6 bases and at J to 4 bases, leaving 4 bases not matched to a gene. Germline-derived CDR1 and CDR2 are MNHNS and SASEGT. The CDR3 has 13 residues.

The chain joins TRBV5-5 to TRBJ1-1; 9 bases are shared with TRBD1. CDR3 length: 14 residues. The ends lost 1 base at V and 4 bases at J; junction bases unmatched: 2. The V gene's germline CDR1 is SGHKS and CDR2 YYEKEE (reference sequence). The chain's CDR3 is CASSLRDRVTEAFF. CDR3 DNA sequence: TGTGCCAGCAGCTTGCGGGACAGGGTCACTGAAGCTTTCTTT.

This clonotype was recorded many times. The CDR3 here is CASSFLTAFQETQYF. CDR3 nucleotides: TGTGCCAGCAGTTTTCTTACAGCCTTTCAAGAGACCCAGTACTTC. V usage is TRBV12-3 or TRBV12-4 and J usage is TRBJ2-5; D remains unclear. This CDR3 spans 15 amino acids. Between the trimmed V and J ends, which lost 3 bases and 2 bases, there was a span of 13 bases.

V and J are TRBV20-1 and TRBJ2-7; D tentatively reads TRBD1 or TRBD2 (6 bases each). The germline V and J ends were trimmed by 1 base and 3 bases, with 16 bases remaining between them. The CDR3 totals 15 residues. Germline CDR1 and CDR2: DFQATT and SNEGSKA (reference sequence). Written as DNA, the CDR3 is TGCAGTGCTAGAGGGTTGGGGGCTAGCGACTACGAGCAGTACTTC. This encodes CSARGLGASDYEQYF.

The V call is TRBV9, the J call TRBJ1-5; possibly TRBD1 for D (6 bases). V was clipped by 0 bases and J by 8 bases, with 21 bases between them. CDR1 is SGDLS, CDR2 YYNGEE, per germline. There are 17 residues in the CDR3. CDR3 DNA: TGTGCCAGCAGCGTAGATGGGGCGGGACACTCATTTGAGCCCCAGCATTTT. Amino acid sequence: CASSVDGAGHSFEPQHF.

The chain couples TRBV4-2 to TRBJ1-2; D perhaps matches TRBD1 (6 bases). The ends were cut back, 1 base at V and 4 bases at J, with 13 bases in the middle. This CDR3 has 15 amino acids. Germline CDR1 and CDR2: LGHNA and YNFKEQ. The CDR3 protein is CASSQVHRAAYGYTF. The CDR3 DNA sequence: TGTGCCAGCAGCCAAGTCCACAGGGCGGCCTATGGCTACACCTTC.

This clonotype was observed a handful of times. CDR3 in DNA: TGTGCCAGCAGTTTATCGGTCAGTTCTGATACGCAGTATTTT. Translation gives CASSLSVSSDTQYF. The chain combines TRBV27 with TRBJ2-3; no firm D call. V was pared by 0 bases and J by 6 bases, with 10 bases between. Germline V gives CDR1 MNHEY, CDR2 SMNVEV (reference sequence). The CDR3 length is 14 residues.

This clonotype appeared a few times. V and J are TRBV7-9 and TRBJ1-2; no clear D. Germline V gene lookup returns CDR1 SEHNR and CDR2 FQNEAQ (reference sequence). Between the trimmed V and J ends, which lost 5 bases and 0 bases, there was a span of 7 bases. The CDR3 contains 13 residues. This CDR3 is CASSPKANYGYTF. The DNA for the CDR3 is TGTGCCAGCAGCCCCAAAGCTAACTATGGCTACACCTTC.

CDR3 sequence reads: CSARGQGFDEQYF. CDR3 DNA sequence: TGCAGTGCTAGGGGACAGGGGTTCGACGAGCAGTACTTC. The V and J genes are TRBV20-1 and TRBJ2-5; 10 bases map to TRBD1. The DNA matches TRBJ2-7 better at its end, which makes the J call doubtful. In germline, CDR1 is DFQATT, CDR2 SNEGSKA (reference sequence). The CDR3 length is 13 residues.

The DNA of the CDR3 is TGTGCCAGCAGCTTCCGACTAGCGGGTCGAGTCACAGATACGCAGTATTTT. Its protein is CASSFRLAGRVTDTQYF. The V gene is TRBV7-2, the J gene TRBJ2-3; 10 positions match TRBD2. The germline gives CDR1 SGHTA, CDR2 FQGNSA. V trimming: 3 bases; J trimming: 2 bases; junction bases outside the gene matches: 8. CDR3 length: 17 residues.

This chain joins TRBV20-1 and TRBJ2-1, with D uncertain. Germline CDR1 and CDR2: DFQATT and SNEGSKA (reference sequence). CDR3 size: 14 residues. Trimming removed 2 bases at V and 9 bases at J, with 17 bases between. The CDR3 reads CSARSLVFSGEQFF. CDR3 nucleotides: TGCAGTGCTAGATCGCTAGTGTTTAGTGGTGAGCAGTTCTTC.

To note about this clonotype: A much bigger clone sits one base away, suggesting this may be a read error. The genes are TRBV29-1 and TRBJ2-3; D is possibly TRBD1 or TRBD2 (5 bases each). CDR1 is SQVTM and CDR2 is ANQGSEA in the germline V gene. This CDR3 comprises 13 residues. The CDR3 nucleotides read TGCGGCGTTGATAGAGGGGGCACAGATACGCAGTATTTT. Encoded protein: CGVDRGGTDTQYF.

The V call is TRBV6-1, the J call TRBJ1-4; D possibly corresponds to TRBD1 (5 bases). CDR1 is MNHNS and CDR2 is SASEGT in the germline V gene. CDR3 size: 17 residues. V was cut by 0 bases and J by 0 bases, with 11 bases left in between. CDR3 residues: CASSEAAGITTNEKLFF. As DNA, the CDR3 is TGTGCCAGCAGTGAAGCGGCAGGGATAACAACTAATGAAAAACTGTTTTTT.

This chain connects TRBV10-3 to TRBJ2-2, with a tentative D call TRBD2 (6 bases). The length of the CDR3 is 15 residues. V shed 4 bases and J shed 5 bases, with 14 bases lying between them. Germline V gives CDR1 ENHRY, CDR2 SYGVKD. This CDR3 reads CAISGSWRGTGELFF. The CDR3 DNA reads as TGTGCCATCAGTGGTTCTTGGAGGGGAACCGGGGAGCTGTTTTTT.